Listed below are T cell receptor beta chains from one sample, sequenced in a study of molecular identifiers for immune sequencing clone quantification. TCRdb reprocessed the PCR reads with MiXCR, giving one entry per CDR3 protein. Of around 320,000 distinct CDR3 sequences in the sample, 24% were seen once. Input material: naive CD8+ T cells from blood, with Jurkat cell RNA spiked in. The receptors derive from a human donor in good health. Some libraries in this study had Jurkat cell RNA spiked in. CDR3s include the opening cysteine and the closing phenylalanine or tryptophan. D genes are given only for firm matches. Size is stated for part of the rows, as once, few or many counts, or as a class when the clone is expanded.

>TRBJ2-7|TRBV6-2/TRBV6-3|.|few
CASSSPSYEQYF
TGTGCCAGCAGTTCGCCCAGCTACGAGCAGTACTTC
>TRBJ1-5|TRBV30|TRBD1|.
CAWSATGSWKPQHF
TGTGCCTGGAGTGCGACAGGGTCATGGAAGCCCCAGCATTTT
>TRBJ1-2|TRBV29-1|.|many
CSVEDFRDRNYGYTF
TGCAGCGTTGAAGATTTTAGGGACCGTAACTATGGCTACACCTTC
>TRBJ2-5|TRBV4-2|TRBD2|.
CASSQSPGLAGGVETQYF
TGTGCCAGCAGCCAATCACCGGGACTAGCGGGAGGTGTCGAGACCCAGTACTTC
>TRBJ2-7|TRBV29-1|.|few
CSAETVGRAGTYEQYF
TGCAGCGCCGAGACGGTGGGCAGGGCTGGGACTTACGAGCAGTACTTC
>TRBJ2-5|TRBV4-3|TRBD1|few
CASSQDNTGGSPQETQYF
TGCGCCAGCAGCCAAGATAACACAGGGGGCTCCCCCCAAGAGACCCAGTACTTC
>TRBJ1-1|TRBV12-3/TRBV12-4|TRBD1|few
CASSEQGAGTEAFF
TGTGCCAGCAGCGAACAGGGGGCAGGGACTGAAGCTTTCTTT
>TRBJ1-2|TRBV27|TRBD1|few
CASSSLGQADYGYTF
TGTGCCAGCAGTTCCCTAGGACAGGCGGACTATGGCTACACCTTC
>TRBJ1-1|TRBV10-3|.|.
CAISESEATMNTEAFF
TGTGCCATCAGTGAGTCGGAGGCGACCATGAACACTGAAGCTTTCTTT
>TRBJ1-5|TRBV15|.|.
CATSRGFNQPQHF
TGTGCCACCAGCAGAGGTTTTAATCAGCCCCAGCATTTT
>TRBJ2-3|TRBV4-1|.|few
CASSQRRDSTDTQYF
TGCGCCAGCAGCCAGCGAAGGGACTCCACAGATACGCAGTATTTT
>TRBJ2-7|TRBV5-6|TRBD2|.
CASSFLTSGSYEQYF
TGTGCCAGCAGCTTTCTCACTAGCGGGAGCTACGAGCAGTACTTC
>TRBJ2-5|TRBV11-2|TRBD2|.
CASSLSGGAGETQYF
TGTGCCAGCAGTCTTAGCGGGGGGGCCGGAGAGACCCAGTACTTC
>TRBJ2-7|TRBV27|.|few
CASSSYSTVYEQYF
TGTGCCAGCAGTTCCTACTCGACAGTATACGAGCAGTACTTC
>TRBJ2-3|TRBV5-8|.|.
CASSSDERGSTDTQYF
TGTGCCAGCAGCTCGGACGAAAGGGGATCCACAGATACGCAGTATTTT
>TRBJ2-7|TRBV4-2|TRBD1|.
CASSHAGTGAGYEQYF
TGTGCCAGCAGCCATGCCGGGACAGGGGCTGGCTACGAGCAGTACTTC
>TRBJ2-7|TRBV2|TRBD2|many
CASSEYSGEPYEQYF
TGTGCCAGCAGTGAATACAGCGGGGAGCCCTACGAGCAGTACTTC
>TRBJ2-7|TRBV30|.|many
CAWTATGYGSYEQYF
TGTGCCTGGACCGCCACGGGGTACGGCTCCTACGAGCAGTACTTC
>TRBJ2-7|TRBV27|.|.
CASNPRQNLYEQYF
TGTGCCAGCAACCCTCGACAGAATTTATACGAGCAGTACTTC
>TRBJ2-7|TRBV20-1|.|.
CSARNPQRRLGEQYF
TGCAGTGCTAGAAACCCACAAAGGAGGCTAGGCGAGCAGTACTTC
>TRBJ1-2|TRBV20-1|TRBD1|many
CSARDFPTGLKDYGYTF
TGCAGTGCTAGAGATTTTCCGACAGGGCTTAAGGACTATGGCTACACCTTC
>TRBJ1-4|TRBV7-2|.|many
CASSFGGKLFF
TGTGCCAGCAGCTTTGGTGGAAAACTGTTTTTT
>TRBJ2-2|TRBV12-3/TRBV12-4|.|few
CASSLDEQGNGELFF
TGTGCCAGCAGTTTAGACGAACAGGGAAATGGGGAGCTGTTTTTT
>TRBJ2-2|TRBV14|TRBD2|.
CASSRLAGVYTGELFF
TGTGCCAGCAGCAGATTAGCGGGAGTATACACCGGGGAGCTGTTTTTT
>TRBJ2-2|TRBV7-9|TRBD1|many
CASSPPFPHQGVTGELFF
TGTGCCAGCAGCCCCCCATTCCCTCATCAGGGGGTCACCGGGGAGCTGTTTTTT
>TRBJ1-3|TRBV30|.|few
CAWSLPRDGNTIYF
TGTGCCTGGAGCCTCCCGAGGGATGGAAACACCATATATTTT
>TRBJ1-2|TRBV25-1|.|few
CASSESMFNYGYTF
TGTGCCAGCAGTGAATCGATGTTTAACTATGGCTACACCTTC
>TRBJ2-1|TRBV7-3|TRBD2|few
CASSSPSGTSKPDEQFF
TGTGCCAGCAGCTCCCCCTCCGGGACTAGCAAACCGGATGAGCAGTTCTTC
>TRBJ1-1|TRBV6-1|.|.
CASSEIGRTEAFF
TGTGCCAGCAGTGAAATAGGGCGGACTGAAGCTTTCTTT
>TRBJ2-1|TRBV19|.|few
CASSPWGIDSYNEQFF
TGTGCCAGTAGTCCCTGGGGCATTGATTCCTACAATGAGCAGTTCTTC
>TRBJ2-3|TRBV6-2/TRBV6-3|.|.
CASSYARSTDTQYF
TGTGCCAGCAGTTACGCCCGTAGCACAGATACGCAGTATTTT
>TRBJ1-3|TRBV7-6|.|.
CASSPGMASGNTIYF
TGTGCCAGCAGCCCAGGGATGGCCTCTGGAAACACCATATATTTT
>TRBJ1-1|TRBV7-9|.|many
CASSLAPDTEAFF
TGTGCCAGCAGCTTAGCCCCTGACACTGAAGCTTTCTTT
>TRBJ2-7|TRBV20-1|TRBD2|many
CSALGLAGDAYEQYF
TGCAGTGCCCTGGGACTAGCGGGAGACGCCTACGAGCAGTACTTC
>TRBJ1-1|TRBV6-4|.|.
CASSEEANTEAFF
TGTGCCAGCAGCGAAGAAGCGAACACTGAAGCTTTCTTT
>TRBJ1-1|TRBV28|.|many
CASTSGYGAFF
TGTGCCAGCACATCAGGGTACGGAGCTTTCTTT
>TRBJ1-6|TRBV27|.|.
CASSLWGKAYNSPLHF
TGTGCCAGCAGTTTATGGGGGAAGGCCTATAATTCACCCCTCCACTTT
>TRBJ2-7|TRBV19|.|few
CASGPAEYEQYF
TGTGCCAGCGGTCCAGCAGAATACGAGCAGTACTTC